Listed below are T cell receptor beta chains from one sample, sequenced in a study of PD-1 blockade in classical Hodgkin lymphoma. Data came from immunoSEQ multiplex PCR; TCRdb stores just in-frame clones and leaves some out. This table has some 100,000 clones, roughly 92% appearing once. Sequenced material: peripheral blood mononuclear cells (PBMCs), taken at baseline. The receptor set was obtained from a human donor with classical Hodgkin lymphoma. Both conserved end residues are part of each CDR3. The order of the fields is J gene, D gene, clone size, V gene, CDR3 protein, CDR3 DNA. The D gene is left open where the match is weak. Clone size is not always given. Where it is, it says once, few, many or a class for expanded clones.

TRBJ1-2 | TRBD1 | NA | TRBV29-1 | CSGIRGTGGYTF | TGCAGCGGAATCAGGGGGACGGGCGGCTACACCTTC
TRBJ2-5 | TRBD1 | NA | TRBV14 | CASSQELSAGGQYF | TGTGCCAGCAGCCAAGAACTCTCGGCAGGGGGCCAGTACTTC
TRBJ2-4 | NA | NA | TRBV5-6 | CASSLGAGNIQYF | TGTGCCAGCAGCTTGGGAGCAGGGAACATTCAGTACTTC
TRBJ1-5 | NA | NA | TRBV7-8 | CASSLGWGGHSGNQPQHF | TGTGCCAGCAGCTTAGGGTGGGGCGGTCATAGCGGCAATCAGCCCCAGCATTTT
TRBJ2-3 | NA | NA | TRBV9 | CASSVEGRNTQYF | TGTGCCAGCAGCGTAGAGGGTAGAAATACGCAGTATTTT
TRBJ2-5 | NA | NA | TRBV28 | CASSVTGTKTEETQYF | TGTGCCAGCAGTGTCACAGGGACCAAAACAGAAGAGACCCAGTACTTC
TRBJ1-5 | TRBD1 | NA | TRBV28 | CASSRQGANSNQPQHF | TGTGCCAGCAGCCGACAGGGGGCGAATAGCAATCAGCCCCAGCATTTT
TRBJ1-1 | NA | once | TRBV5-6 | CASSIRVTRGEAFF | TGTGCCAGCAGCATCCGGGTCACGCGGGGTGAAGCTTTCTTT
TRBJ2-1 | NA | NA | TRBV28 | CASSFQGLNEQFF | TGTGCCAGCAGTTTTCAGGGTCTTAATGAGCAGTTCTTC
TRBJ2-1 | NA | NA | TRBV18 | CASSPLGGYNEQFF | TGTGCCAGCTCACCTTTAGGAGGCTACAATGAGCAGTTCTTC
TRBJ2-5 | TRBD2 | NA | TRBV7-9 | CASSLGLAGTQETQYF | TGTGCCAGCAGCTTAGGCCTAGCGGGAACCCAAGAGACCCAGTACTTC
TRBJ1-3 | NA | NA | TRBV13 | CASSLEGKAIYF | TGTGCCAGCAGCTTGGAGGGAAAGGCCATATATTTT
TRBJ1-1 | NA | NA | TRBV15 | CATSREPQGGGTEAFF | TGTGCCACCAGCAGAGAACCTCAAGGAGGAGGCACTGAAGCTTTCTTT
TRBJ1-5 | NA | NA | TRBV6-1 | CASRTRASNQPQHF | TGTGCCAGCCGGACGAGGGCCTCCAATCAGCCCCAGCATTTT
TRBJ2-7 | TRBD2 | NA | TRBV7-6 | CASSAGTSERSYEQYF | TGTGCCAGCAGCGCAGGGACTAGCGAGCGGTCCTACGAGCAGTACTTC
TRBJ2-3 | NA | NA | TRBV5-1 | CASSLTEDRRRDTDTQYF | TGCGCCAGCAGCTTGACCGAAGACAGGAGAAGGGACACAGATACGCAGTATTTT
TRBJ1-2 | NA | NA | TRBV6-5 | CASLPGAKGYGYTF | TGTGCCAGCCTTCCCGGGGCCAAGGGCTATGGCTACACCTTC
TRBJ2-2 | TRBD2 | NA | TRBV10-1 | CASTPLASGNGELFF | TGCGCCAGCACCCCGTTAGCTAGCGGGAACGGGGAGCTGTTTTTT
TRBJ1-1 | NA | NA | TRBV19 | CASSYLNTEAFF | TGTGCCAGTAGCTACCTGAACACTGAAGCTTTCTTT
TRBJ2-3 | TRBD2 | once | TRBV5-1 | CASSLPTSEGTDTQYF | TGCGCCAGCAGCCTACCGACTAGCGAGGGCACAGATACGCAGTATTTT
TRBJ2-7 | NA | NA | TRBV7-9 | CASSPQNGVSYEQYF | TGTGCCAGCAGCCCACAAAATGGGGTCTCCTACGAGCAGTACTTC
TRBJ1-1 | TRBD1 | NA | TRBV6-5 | CASSSQGARTEAFF | TGTGCCAGCAGCTCACAGGGGGCACGAACTGAAGCTTTCTTT
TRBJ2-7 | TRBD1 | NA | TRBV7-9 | CASSWGQGLYEQYF | TGTGCCAGCAGCTGGGGACAGGGTTTGTACGAGCAGTACTTC
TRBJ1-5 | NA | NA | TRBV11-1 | CASSPGGQPQHF | TGTGCCAGCAGCCCCGGGGGGCAGCCCCAGCATTTT
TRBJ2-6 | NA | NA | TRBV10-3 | CAIGGGVANVLTF | TGTGCCATCGGGGGCGGGGTTGCCAACGTCCTGACTTTC
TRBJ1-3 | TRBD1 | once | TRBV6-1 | CASSEAGGQGGRNTIYF | TGTGCCAGCAGTGAAGCCGGAGGACAGGGCGGGAGAAACACCATATATTTT
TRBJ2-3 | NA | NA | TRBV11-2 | CASSLGGLDTQYF | TGTGCCAGCAGCTTAGGGGGTTTAGATACGCAGTATTTT
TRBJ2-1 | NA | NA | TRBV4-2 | CASSQEVHYNEQFF | TGTGCCAGCAGCCAAGAGGTGCATTACAATGAGCAGTTCTTC
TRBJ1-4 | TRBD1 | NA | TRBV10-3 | CAISRGQGASTNEKLFF | TGTGCCATCAGCCGAGGACAGGGGGCTTCAACTAATGAAAAACTGTTTTTT
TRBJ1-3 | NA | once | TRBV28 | CASKTWAGFSGNTIYF | TGTGCCAGCAAGACCTGGGCAGGTTTCTCTGGAAACACCATATATTTT
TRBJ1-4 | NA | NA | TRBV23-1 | CASRAVLDEKLFF | TGCGCCAGCAGGGCGGTTCTCGATGAAAAACTGTTTTTT
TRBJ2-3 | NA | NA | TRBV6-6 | CASSLLGDTQYF | TGTGCCAGCAGTCTCTTAGGAGATACGCAGTATTTT
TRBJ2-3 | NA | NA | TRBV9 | CASRDLGAPHGTDTQYF | TGTGCCAGCAGGGACCTAGGGGCCCCGCACGGAACAGATACGCAGTATTTT
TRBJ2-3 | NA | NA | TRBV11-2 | CASSAGQGSTDTQYF | TGTGCCAGCAGCGCCGGGCAGGGGAGCACAGATACGCAGTATTTT
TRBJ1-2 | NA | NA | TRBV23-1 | CASSQGLKGYTF | TGCGCCAGCAGTCAAGGACTTAAGGGCTACACCTTC
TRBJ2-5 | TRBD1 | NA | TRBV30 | CAWSKVGTGTGIGTQYF | TGTGCCTGGAGCAAAGTGGGGACCGGGACAGGGATCGGGACCCAGTACTTC
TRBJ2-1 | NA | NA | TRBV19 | CASSIFWRGLNNEQFF | NA
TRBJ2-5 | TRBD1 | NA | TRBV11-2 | CASSFRGRETQYF | TGTGCCAGCAGCTTCAGGGGGCGAGAGACCCAGTACTTC
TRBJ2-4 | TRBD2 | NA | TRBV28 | CATYAGTSGRGAKNIQYF | TGTGCCACCTATGCCGGGACTAGCGGGAGAGGAGCCAAAAACATTCAGTACTTC
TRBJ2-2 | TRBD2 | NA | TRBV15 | CATSRTPGLAGASRTGELFF | TGTGCCACCAGCAGGACGCCGGGACTAGCGGGAGCCTCACGGACCGGGGAGCTGTTTTTT
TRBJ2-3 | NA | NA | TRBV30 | CAWSRGDLGTDTQYF | TGTGCCTGGAGTCGGGGAGATTTAGGCACAGATACGCAGTATTTT
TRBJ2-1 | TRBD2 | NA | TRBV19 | CASSIGSGSSYNEQFF | TGTGCCAGTAGTATTGGTAGCGGGTCCTCCTACAATGAGCAGTTCTTC
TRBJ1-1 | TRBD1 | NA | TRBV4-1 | CASKGTGTQDTEAFF | TGCGCCAGCAAGGGGACAGGGACCCAGGACACTGAAGCTTTCTTT
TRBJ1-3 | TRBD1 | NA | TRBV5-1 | CASSLGQGNGNTIYF | TGCGCCAGCAGCTTGGGACAGGGAAATGGAAACACCATATATTTT
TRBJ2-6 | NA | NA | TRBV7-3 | CASSTSSGANVLTF | TGTGCCAGCAGCACCTCCTCTGGGGCCAACGTCCTGACTTTC